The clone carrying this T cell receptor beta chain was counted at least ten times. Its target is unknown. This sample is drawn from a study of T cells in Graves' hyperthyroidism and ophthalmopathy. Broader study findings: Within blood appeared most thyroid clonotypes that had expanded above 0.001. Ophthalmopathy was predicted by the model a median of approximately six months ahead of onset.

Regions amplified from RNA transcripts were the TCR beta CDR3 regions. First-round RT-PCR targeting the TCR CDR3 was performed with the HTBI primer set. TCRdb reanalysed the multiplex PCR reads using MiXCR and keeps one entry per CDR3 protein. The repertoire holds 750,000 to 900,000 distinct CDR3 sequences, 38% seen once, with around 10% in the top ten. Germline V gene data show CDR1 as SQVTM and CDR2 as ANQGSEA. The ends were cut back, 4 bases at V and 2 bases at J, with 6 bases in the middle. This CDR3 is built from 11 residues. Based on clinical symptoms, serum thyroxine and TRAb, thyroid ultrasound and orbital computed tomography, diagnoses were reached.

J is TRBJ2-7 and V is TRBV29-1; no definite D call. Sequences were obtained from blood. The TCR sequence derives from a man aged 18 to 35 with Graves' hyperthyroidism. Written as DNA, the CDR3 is TGCAGCGTTGGACCAGCCTACGAGCAGTACTTC. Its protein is CSVGPAYEQYF.